These 9 T cell receptor beta chains were sequenced from one sample in a study of tumour-infiltrating T cells in Burkitt lymphoma. Sequencing was performed with immunoSEQ multiplex PCR; in TCRdb, only in-frame clones are kept and a portion is missing. Of several thousand clones in the sample, over 60% were seen once. The sample taken for sequencing was tumor tissue. The receptors were sampled from a human donor with diffuse large B-cell lymphoma.

J is TRBJ2-6 and V is TRBV5-4, with D possibly TRBD2 on 6 matching bases. This CDR3 contains 15 residues. Germline V CDR1 and CDR2: SGHNT, YYREEE (reference sequence). V gave up 4 bases and J gave up 9 bases, with 17 bases separating them. CDR3: CASSGGWGSDNVLTF. Here the CDR3 DNA reads TGTGCCAGCAGCGGGGGGTGGGGCAGTGACAACGTCCTGACTTTC.

The V gene is TRBV5-4, the J gene TRBJ2-5, with 8 bases that match TRBD2. Trimming cost V 1 base and J 5 bases; bases outside gene matches: 7. CDR3 length: 15 residues. Germline CDR1 and CDR2: SGHNT and YYREEE (reference sequence). The chain's CDR3 is CASSLSGGRGETQYF. CDR3 nucleotide sequence: TGTGCCAGCAGCTTGAGCGGGGGCCGGGGGGAGACCCAGTACTTC.

The gene calls are TRBV5-1 and TRBJ2-5, with D possibly being TRBD2 (5 bases). Germline-derived CDR1 and CDR2 are SGHRS and YFSETQ. V lost 0 bases and J 5 bases, leaving 11 bases between the germline ends. This CDR3 has 14 residues. The chain's CDR3 is CASSLELAEETQYF. DNA of the CDR3: TGCGCCAGCAGCTTGGAGCTAGCCGAGGAGACCCAGTACTTC. The whole variable domain, filled in from reference TRBV5-1 and TRBJ2-5, reads KAGVTQTPRYLIKTRGQQVTLSCSPISGHRSVSWYQQTPGQGLQFLFEYFSETQRNKGNFPGRFSGRQFSNSRSEMNVSTLELGDSALYLCASSLELAEETQYFGPGTRLLVL.

This clone occurred once. V usage is TRBV11-2 and J usage is TRBJ2-2; maybe TRBD1 (5 bases). The CDR3 has 15 residues. Germline V gene lookup returns CDR1 SGHAT and CDR2 FQNNGV. V was cut by 4 bases and J by 0 bases, with 9 bases left in between. The CDR3: CASSSSRANTGELFF. The DNA of the CDR3 is TGTGCCAGCAGCTCTTCCAGGGCGAACACCGGGGAGCTGTTTTTT.

The chain recombines TRBV19 with TRBJ1-2; 8 bases line up with TRBD1. Germline V lookup: CDR1 LNHDA, CDR2 SQIVND (reference sequence). V shed 0 bases, J shed 7 bases, and the junction held 4 bases outside the gene matches. The CDR3 is 14 residues long. In DNA, the CDR3 is TGTGCCAGTAGTATAGACAGGGGGCGCGGTGGCTACACCTTC. The encoded protein is CASSIDRGRGGYTF.

The chain recombines TRBV29-1 with TRBJ1-4; no clear D. In germline, CDR1 is SQVTM, CDR2 ANQGSEA. The CDR3 covers 13 residues. Trimming pared 0 bases from V and 8 bases from J, leaving 10 bases between. The CDR3 coding sequence is TGCAGCGTTGAAGAGCGGAGGAAAGAAAAACTGTTTTTT. Translating gives CSVEERRKEKLFF.

This clone was seen a few times. The chain has TRBV13 and TRBJ1-2; D is ambiguous. This CDR3 comprises 14 residues. The germline V gene has CDR1 PRHDT and CDR2 FYEKMQ (reference sequence). The V end lost 5 bases, the J end lost 2 bases, and 12 bases lay between the germline ends. The CDR3 loop is CASSPLGPNYGYTF. As DNA, the CDR3 is TGTGCCAGCAGCCCGCTGGGTCCCAACTATGGCTACACCTTC.

The J gene is TRBJ2-1, the V gene TRBV18; tentatively, D is TRBD1 (6 bases). This CDR3 has 15 amino acids. CDR1 and CDR2 (germline): KGHSH, LQKENI. Trimming pared 5 bases from V and 0 bases from J, leaving 11 bases between. The DNA for the CDR3 is TGTGCCAGCTCAACTACAGGGAACTCCTACAATGAGCAGTTCTTC. This sequence encodes CASSTTGNSYNEQFF.

The V gene is TRBV9, the J gene TRBJ2-1; D is perhaps TRBD2 (5 bases). This CDR3 comprises 15 residues. Germline-derived CDR1 and CDR2 are SGDLS and YYNGEE. Trimming took off 4 bases at V and 1 base at J, with 12 bases between the two ends. The CDR3: CASSPRTGSYNEQFF. The CDR3 DNA reads TGTGCCAGCAGCCCCCGGACGGGGTCCTACAATGAGCAGTTCTTC.